This passage covers 14 T cell receptor beta chains from one sample sequenced in a study of cytomegalovirus exposure and HLA in healthy donors. Use of 60 Vbeta and 13 Jbeta primers characterized the PCR. The method was immunoSEQ multiplex PCR; TCRdb's version includes in-frame clones alone and lacks a portion of them. The sample carries 110,000 to 150,000 clones, 80% to 85% recorded once. Sequenced sample: PBMCs. All receptors derive from a female donor in good health and CMV-seronegative.

This chain joins TRBV25-1 and TRBJ2-5, with no clear D. CDR3 size: 15 residues. In germline, CDR1 is MGHDK, CDR2 SYGVNS. V was clipped by 0 bases and J by 0 bases, with 8 bases between them. The CDR3, as DNA: TGTGCCAGCAGTGAATATGGCTCCTACCAAGAGACCCAGTACTTC. It yields the protein CASSEYGSYQETQYF.

This chain uses TRBV27 with TRBJ1-2, with a possible D match to TRBD1 (5 bases). Trimming pared 4 bases from V and 8 bases from J, leaving 20 bases between. The CDR3 length is 15 residues. CDR1 and CDR2 (germline): MNHEY, SMNVEV (reference sequence). The CDR3 protein is CASSSVEQGLKGYTF. Here the CDR3 DNA reads TGTGCCAGCAGTTCAGTCGAGCAGGGTTTAAAGGGCTACACCTTC.

J is TRBJ2-3 and V is TRBV11-2; no definite D call. In germline, CDR1 is SGHAT, CDR2 FQNNGV. This CDR3 has 12 residues. Trimming took 4 bases from V and 7 from J, leaving 9 bases between them. DNA of the CDR3: TGTGCCAGCAGCTCCCTTTTCCATACGCAGTATTTT. Its translation: CASSSLFHTQYF.

This clone was counted a few times. V usage is TRBV5-1 and J usage is TRBJ1-1, with D possibly matching TRBD1 (6 bases). Trimming took off 2 bases at V and 1 base at J, with 21 bases between the two ends. The CDR3 sequence is 18 residues long. Germline V lookup: CDR1 SGHRS, CDR2 YFSETQ. In DNA, the CDR3 is TGCGCCAGCAGCTTACCAAACGCAGGGGCCGCTTGGAACACTGAAGCTTTCTTT. Its translation is CASSLPNAGAAWNTEAFF.

In this sample, this clone turned up once. The chain joins TRBV27 to TRBJ2-2, with D possibly being TRBD1 (6 bases). V lost 5 bases, J lost 6 bases, and 10 bases lay in between. The CDR3 is made up of 13 amino acids. Germline lookup yields CDR1 MNHEY and CDR2 SMNVEV (reference sequence). CDR3 bases: TGTGCCAGCAGTGTGACAGGCTCCGGGGAGCTGTTTTTT. This translates into CASSVTGSGELFF.

This sequence joins TRBV7-9 and TRBJ2-1; 9 nucleotides agree with TRBD2. CDR3 length: 16 amino acids. Germline CDR1 is SEHNR and CDR2 is FQNEAQ (reference sequence). The V segment lost 5 bases and the J segment 5 bases; nucleotides outside the gene matches: 10. The CDR3 sequence is CASSPGASGINNEQFF. DNA of the CDR3: TGTGCCAGCAGCCCAGGGGCTAGCGGGATAAACAATGAGCAGTTCTTC.

Worth noting for this clone: Other DNA variants within this sample encode the same CDR3. This sequence joins TRBV5-6 and TRBJ2-1; 13 bases line up with TRBD2. The CDR3 extends over 15 amino acids. CDR1 SGHDT and CDR2 YYEEEE come from the germline V gene. V shed 3 bases, J shed 6 bases, and the junction held 3 bases outside the gene matches. The chain's CDR3 is CASSYTSGRANEQFF. The CDR3 coding sequence is TGTGCCAGCAGCTACACTAGCGGGAGGGCCAATGAGCAGTTCTTC. Full variable domain (outside the CDR3, taken from reference TRBV5-6 and TRBJ2-1): DAGVTQSPTHLIKTRGQQVTLRCSPKSGHDTVSWYQQALGQGPQFIFQYYEEEERQRGNFPDRFSGHQFPNYSSELNVNALLLGDSALYLCASSYTSGRANEQFFGPGTRLTVL.

The gene calls are TRBV15 and TRBJ1-2; D not certain. The germline V gene has CDR1 LNHNV and CDR2 YYDKDF (reference sequence). Trimming cost V 0 bases and J 1 base, with 9 bases left between them. The CDR3 is 15 amino acids. CDR3 region: CATSRDDKSNYGYTF. CDR3 bases: TGTGCCACCAGCAGAGATGACAAGAGTAACTATGGCTACACCTTC.

The rearrangement uses TRBV2 and TRBJ2-3, with 13 bases that match TRBD2. This CDR3 is 16 amino acids long. CDR1 SNHLY and CDR2 FYNNEI come from the germline V gene. V shed 5 bases and J 0 bases; nucleotides not matched to a gene: 2. CDR3 sequence reads: CASSLGLAGSTDTQYF. CDR3 coding DNA: TGTGCCAGCAGTTTGGGACTAGCGGGAAGCACAGATACGCAGTATTTT.

CDR3: CASSLGDSSGYTF. In nucleotides, the CDR3 is TGCGCCAGCAGCTTGGGGGACAGCTCTGGCTACACCTTC. This chain joins TRBV5-1 and TRBJ1-2, with TRBD1 matching over 7 bases. CDR1 and CDR2 (germline): SGHRS, YFSETQ. Trimming removed 0 bases from V and 7 bases from J; junction bases left unmatched: 3. There are 13 residues in the CDR3.

The sample holds one count of this clone. The chain uses TRBV18 and TRBJ2-7; 15 bases map to TRBD2. From germline, CDR1 is KGHSH and CDR2 LQKENI. The CDR3 totals 16 residues. V was clipped by 0 bases and J by 5 bases; unmatched bases: 2. The CDR3 DNA follows: TGTGCCAGCTCACCACCGGGACTAGCGGGAGGAGACGAGCAGTACTTC. It translates to CASSPPGLAGGDEQYF.

The chain couples TRBV9 to TRBJ2-3; 9 bases are shared with TRBD1. Trimming cost V 3 bases and J 4 bases; bases outside gene matches: 6. CDR1 and CDR2 from the germline V gene are SGDLS and YYNGEE. This CDR3 comprises 15 residues. CDR3 protein: CASSAGQGRADTQYF. CDR3 DNA sequence: TGTGCCAGCAGCGCAGGACAGGGGCGGGCAGATACGCAGTATTTT.

The chain combines TRBV28 with TRBJ2-7; 12 bases agree with TRBD2. Germline V gene data show CDR1 as MDHEN and CDR2 as SYDVKM. CDR3 size: 14 residues. Trimming removed 7 bases from V and 2 bases from J; junction bases left unmatched: 3. This chain's CDR3 is CASMTSGSTYEQYF. The CDR3 nucleotides are TGTGCCAGCATGACTAGCGGGAGCACCTACGAGCAGTACTTC.

The rearrangement uses TRBV7-2 and TRBJ2-1; 9 bases line up with TRBD2. The CDR3 extends over 17 amino acids. Germline V gene data show CDR1 as SGHTA and CDR2 as FQGNSA. The junction had 16 bases not matched to a gene; V was cut back by 5 bases and J by 8 bases. The CDR3 loop is CASSPPIIAGVVHEQFF. The CDR3 DNA is TGTGCCAGCAGCCCGCCGATCATAGCGGGAGTAGTCCATGAGCAGTTCTTC.